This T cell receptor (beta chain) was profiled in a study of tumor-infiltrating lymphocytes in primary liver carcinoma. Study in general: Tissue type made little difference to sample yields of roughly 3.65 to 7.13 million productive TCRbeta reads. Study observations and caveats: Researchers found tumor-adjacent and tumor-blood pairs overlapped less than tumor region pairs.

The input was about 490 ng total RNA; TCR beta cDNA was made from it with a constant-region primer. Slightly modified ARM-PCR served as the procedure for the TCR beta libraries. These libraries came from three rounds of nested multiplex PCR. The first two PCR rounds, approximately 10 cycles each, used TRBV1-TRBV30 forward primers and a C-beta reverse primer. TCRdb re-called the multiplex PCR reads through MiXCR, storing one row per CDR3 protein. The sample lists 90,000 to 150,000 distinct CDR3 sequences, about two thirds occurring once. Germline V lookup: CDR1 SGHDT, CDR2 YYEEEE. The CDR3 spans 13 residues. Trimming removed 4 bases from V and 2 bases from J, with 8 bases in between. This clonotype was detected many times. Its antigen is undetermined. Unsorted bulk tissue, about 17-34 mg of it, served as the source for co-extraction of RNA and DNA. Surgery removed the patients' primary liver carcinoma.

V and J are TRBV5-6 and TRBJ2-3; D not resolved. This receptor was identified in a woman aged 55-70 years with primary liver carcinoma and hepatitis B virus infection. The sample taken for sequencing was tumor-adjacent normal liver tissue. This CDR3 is CASSRVNTDTQYF. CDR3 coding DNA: TGTGCCAGCAGCAGGGTGAACACAGATACGCAGTATTTT.